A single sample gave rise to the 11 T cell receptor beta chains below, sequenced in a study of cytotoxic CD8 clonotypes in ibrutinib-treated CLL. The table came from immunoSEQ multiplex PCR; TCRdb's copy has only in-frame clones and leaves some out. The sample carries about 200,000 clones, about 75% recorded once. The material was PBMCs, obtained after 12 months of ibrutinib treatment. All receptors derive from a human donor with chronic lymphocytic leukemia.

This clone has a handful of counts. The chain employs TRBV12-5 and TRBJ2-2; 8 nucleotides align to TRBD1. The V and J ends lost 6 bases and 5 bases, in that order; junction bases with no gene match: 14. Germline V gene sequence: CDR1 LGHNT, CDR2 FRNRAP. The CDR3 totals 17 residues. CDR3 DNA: TGTGCTAGTGGCCCCAGGGGACAGGTCGGAGGAACCGGGGAGCTGTTTTTT. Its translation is CASGPRGQVGGTGELFF.

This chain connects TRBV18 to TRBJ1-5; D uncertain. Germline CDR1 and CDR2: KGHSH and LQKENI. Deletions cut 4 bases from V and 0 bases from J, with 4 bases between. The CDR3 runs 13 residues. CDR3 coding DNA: TGTGCCAGCTCACTCGGTAGCAATCAGCCCCAGCATTTT. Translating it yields CASSLGSNQPQHF.

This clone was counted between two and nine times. CDR3 DNA: TGTGCCAGCAGCGGCCGGTCAAGCAGGGGGTTAAACTATGGCTACACCTTC. Residues: CASSGRSSRGLNYGYTF. This chain connects TRBV7-2 to TRBJ1-2; 7 bases agree with TRBD1. CDR1 SGHTA and CDR2 FQGNSA come from the germline V gene. This CDR3 is built from 17 residues. J gave up 2 bases and V 5 bases, and 14 bases lay outside the gene matches.

Here the CDR3 DNA reads TGTGCCTGGAGTGTACTCTATGGCTACACCTTC. Translating it yields CAWSVLYGYTF. The V gene is TRBV30, the J gene TRBJ1-2; no definite D call. V lost 0 bases and J lost 4, with 3 bases in between. Per the germline V gene, CDR1 is GTSNPN and CDR2 is SVGIG (reference sequence). The CDR3 contains 11 residues.

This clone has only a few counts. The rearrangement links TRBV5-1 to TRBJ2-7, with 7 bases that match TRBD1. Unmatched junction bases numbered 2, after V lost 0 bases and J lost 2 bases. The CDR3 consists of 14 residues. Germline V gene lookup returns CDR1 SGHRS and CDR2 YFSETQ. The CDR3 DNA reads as TGCGCCAGCAGCTTGGCCACAGGGGCCTACGAGCAGTACTTC. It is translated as CASSLATGAYEQYF. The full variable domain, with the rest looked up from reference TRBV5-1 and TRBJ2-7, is KAGVTQTPRYLIKTRGQQVTLSCSPISGHRSVSWYQQTPGQGLQFLFEYFSETQRNKGNFPGRFSGRQFSNSRSEMNVSTLELGDSALYLCASSLATGAYEQYFGPGTRLTVT.

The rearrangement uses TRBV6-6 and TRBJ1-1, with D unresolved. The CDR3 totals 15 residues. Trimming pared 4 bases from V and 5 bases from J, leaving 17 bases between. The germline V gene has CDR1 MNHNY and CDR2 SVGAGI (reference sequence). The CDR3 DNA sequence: TGTGCCAGCAGTTCCTTTGAGTTGGCATGGACTGAAGCTTTCTTT. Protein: CASSSFELAWTEAFF.

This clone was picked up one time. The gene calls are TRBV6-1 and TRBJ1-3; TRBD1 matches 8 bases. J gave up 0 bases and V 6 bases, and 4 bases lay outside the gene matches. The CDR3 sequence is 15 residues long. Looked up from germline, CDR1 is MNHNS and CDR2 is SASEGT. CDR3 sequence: CASRGQAISGNTIYF. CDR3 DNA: TGTGCCAGCAGGGGACAGGCTATCTCTGGAAACACCATATATTTT.

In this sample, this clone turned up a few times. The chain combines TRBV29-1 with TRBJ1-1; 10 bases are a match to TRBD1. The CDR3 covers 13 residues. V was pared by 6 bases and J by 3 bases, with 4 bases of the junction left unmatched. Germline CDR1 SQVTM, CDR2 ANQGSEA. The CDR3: CSVRDRGYTEAFF. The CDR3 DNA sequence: TGCAGCGTCCGGGACAGGGGCTACACTGAAGCTTTCTTT.

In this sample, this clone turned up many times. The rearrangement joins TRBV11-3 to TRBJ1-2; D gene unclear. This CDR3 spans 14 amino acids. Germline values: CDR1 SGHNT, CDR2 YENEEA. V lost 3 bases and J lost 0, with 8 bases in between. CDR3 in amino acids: CASSLSGTNYGYTF. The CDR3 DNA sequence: TGTGCCAGCAGCTTGTCGGGAACTAACTATGGCTACACCTTC.

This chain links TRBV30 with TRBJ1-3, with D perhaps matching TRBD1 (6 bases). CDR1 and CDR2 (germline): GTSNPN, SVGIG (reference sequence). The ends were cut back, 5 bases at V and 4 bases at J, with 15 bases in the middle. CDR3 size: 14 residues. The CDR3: CAWQRTGTGNTIYF. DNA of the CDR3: TGTGCCTGGCAACGAACAGGGACGGGAAACACCATATATTTT.

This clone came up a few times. CDR3 in amino acids: CSPRRDPPEAFF. The CDR3 DNA follows: TGCAGCCCAAGGCGGGACCCCCCTGAAGCTTTCTTT. The V call is TRBV29-1, the J call TRBJ1-1, with a weak D call TRBD1 (5 bases). The CDR3 extends over 12 amino acids. V shed 8 bases and J shed 6 bases, with 16 bases lying between them. Looked up from germline, CDR1 is SQVTM and CDR2 is ANQGSEA.